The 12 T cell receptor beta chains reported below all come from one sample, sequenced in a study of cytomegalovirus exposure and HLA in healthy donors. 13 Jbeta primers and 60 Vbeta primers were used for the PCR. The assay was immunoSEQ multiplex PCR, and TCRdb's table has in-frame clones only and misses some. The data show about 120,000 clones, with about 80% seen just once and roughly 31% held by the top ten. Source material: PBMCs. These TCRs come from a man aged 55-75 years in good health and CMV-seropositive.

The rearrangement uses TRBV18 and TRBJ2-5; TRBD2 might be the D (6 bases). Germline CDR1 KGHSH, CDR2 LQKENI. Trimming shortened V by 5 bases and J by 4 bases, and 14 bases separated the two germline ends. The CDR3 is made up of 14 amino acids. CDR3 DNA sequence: TGTGCCAGCTCAGCCGGGACTCCCCGAGAGACCCAGTACTTC. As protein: CASSAGTPRETQYF.

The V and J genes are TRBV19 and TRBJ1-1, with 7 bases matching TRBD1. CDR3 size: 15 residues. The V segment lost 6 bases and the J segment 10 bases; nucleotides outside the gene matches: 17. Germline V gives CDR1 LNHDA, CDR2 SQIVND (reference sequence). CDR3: CASSLTTHRGGGAFF. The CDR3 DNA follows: TGTGCCAGTAGCTTGACCACGCACAGGGGAGGTGGAGCTTTCTTT.

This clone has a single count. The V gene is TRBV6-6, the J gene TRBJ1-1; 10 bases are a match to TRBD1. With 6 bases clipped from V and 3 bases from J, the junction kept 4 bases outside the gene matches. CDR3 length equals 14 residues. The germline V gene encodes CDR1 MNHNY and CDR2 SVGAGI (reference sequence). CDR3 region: CASSYGQGDTEAFF. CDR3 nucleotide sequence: TGTGCCAGCAGCTACGGACAGGGGGACACTGAAGCTTTCTTT.

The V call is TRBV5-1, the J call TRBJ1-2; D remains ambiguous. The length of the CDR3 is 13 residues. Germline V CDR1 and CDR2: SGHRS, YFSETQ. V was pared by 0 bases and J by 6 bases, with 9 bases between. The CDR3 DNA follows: TGCGCCAGCAGCTTGGGGCCTCAGAATGGCTACACCTTC. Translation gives CASSLGPQNGYTF.

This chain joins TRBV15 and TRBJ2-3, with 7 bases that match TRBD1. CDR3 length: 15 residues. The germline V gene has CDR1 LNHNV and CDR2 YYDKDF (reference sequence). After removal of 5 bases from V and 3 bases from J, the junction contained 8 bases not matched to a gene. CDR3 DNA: TGTGCCACCAGCCGTCGACAGGGTGTTACAGATACGCAGTATTTT. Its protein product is CATSRRQGVTDTQYF. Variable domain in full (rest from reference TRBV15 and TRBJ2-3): DAMVIQNPRYQVTQFGKPVTLSCSQTLNHNVMYWYQQKSSQAPKLLFHYYDKDFNNEADTPDNFQSRRPNTSFCFLDIRSPGLGDTAMYLCATSRRQGVTDTQYFGPGTRLTVL.

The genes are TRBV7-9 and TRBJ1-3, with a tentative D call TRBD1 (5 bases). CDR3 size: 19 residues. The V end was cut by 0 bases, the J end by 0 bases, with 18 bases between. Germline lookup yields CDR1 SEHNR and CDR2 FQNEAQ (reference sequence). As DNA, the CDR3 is TGTGCCAGCAGCTTAGCTGGAGGGACTTCCACTCGCTCTGGAAACACCATATATTTT. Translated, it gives CASSLAGGTSTRSGNTIYF. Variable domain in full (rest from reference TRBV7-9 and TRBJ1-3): DTGVSQNPRHKITKRGQNVTFRCDPISEHNRLYWYRQTLGQGPEFLTYFQNEAQLEKSRLLSDRFSAERPKGSFSTLEIQRTEQGDSAMYLCASSLAGGTSTRSGNTIYFGEGSWLTVV.

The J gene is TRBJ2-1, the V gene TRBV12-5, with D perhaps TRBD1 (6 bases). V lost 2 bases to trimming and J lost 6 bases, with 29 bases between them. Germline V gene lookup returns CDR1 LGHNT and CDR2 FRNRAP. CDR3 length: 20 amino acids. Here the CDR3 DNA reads TGTGCTAGTGGTTTGCCACCGGGCTTTATTGGGGGCAGGGGTTCCAATGAGCAGTTCTTC. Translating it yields CASGLPPGFIGGRGSNEQFF.

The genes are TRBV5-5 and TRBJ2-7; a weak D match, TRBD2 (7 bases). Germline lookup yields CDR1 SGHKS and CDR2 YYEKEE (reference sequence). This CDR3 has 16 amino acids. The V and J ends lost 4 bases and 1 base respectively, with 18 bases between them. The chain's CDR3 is CASSPDGGRGSYEQYF. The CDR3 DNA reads TGTGCCAGCAGCCCCGACGGGGGGCGCGGGTCCTACGAGCAGTACTTC.

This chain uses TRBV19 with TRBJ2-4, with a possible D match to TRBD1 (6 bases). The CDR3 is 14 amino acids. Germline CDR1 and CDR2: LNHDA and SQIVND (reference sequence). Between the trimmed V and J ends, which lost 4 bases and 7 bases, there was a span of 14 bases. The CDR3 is CASSKRQGNNIQYF. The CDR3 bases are TGTGCCAGTAGTAAGCGGCAGGGGAATAACATTCAGTACTTC. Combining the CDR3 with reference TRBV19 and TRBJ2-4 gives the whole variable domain DGGITQSPKYLFRKEGQNVTLSCEQNLNHDAMYWYRQDPGQGLRLIYYSQIVNDFQKGDIAEGYSVSREKKESFPLTVTSAQKNPTAFYLCASSKRQGNNIQYFGAGTRLSVL.

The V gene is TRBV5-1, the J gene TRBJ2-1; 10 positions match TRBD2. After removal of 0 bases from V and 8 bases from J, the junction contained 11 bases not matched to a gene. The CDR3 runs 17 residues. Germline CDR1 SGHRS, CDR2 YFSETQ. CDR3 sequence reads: CASSLVVAGGVHDEQFF. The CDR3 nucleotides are TGCGCCAGCAGCTTGGTGGTAGCGGGGGGTGTTCATGATGAGCAGTTCTTC.

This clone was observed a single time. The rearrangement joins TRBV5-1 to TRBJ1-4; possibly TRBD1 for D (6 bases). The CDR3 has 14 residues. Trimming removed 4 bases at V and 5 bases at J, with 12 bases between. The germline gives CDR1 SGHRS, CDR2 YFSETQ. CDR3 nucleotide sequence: TGCGCCAGCAGCACACAGGGATCAAATGAAAAACTGTTTTTT. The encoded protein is CASSTQGSNEKLFF.

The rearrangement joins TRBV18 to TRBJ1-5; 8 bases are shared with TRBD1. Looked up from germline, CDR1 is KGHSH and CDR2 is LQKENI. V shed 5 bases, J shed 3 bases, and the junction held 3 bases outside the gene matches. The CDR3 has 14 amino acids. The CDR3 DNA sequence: TGTGCCAGCTCAAGACAGGGGAACAATCAGCCCCAGCATTTT. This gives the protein CASSRQGNNQPQHF.